This T cell receptor (beta chain) appears in the sequencing data of a study of glioma-infiltrating T cells. Study-level results: Above-expected tissue-blood divergence occurred in all gliomas, most in low-grade ones.

Amplification of TCR alpha and beta CDR3 regions from RNA used iRepertoire nested multiplex PCR. TCRdb processed the multiplex PCR reads anew with MiXCR; each CDR3 protein has one entry. The sample shows tens of thousands of distinct CDR3 sequences, about 25% of them seen only once. This clonotype occurred once. Its cognate antigen is unknown. This may stem from a read error, because a much larger clone lies one nucleotide away. The CDR3 is 14 amino acids. In germline, CDR1 is KGHSH, CDR2 LQKENI. The chain uses TRBV18 and TRBJ2-5; TRBD1 might be the D (6 bases). This TCR was sampled from a human donor with low-grade glioma or glioblastoma, undergoing nonglioma brain surgery, or in good health (not recorded which). Sequenced input: glioma tissue, nonneoplastic brain tissue, or PBMCs (not recorded which). The CDR3 protein is CAGSPRQAQETQYF. In DNA form, the CDR3 reads TGTGCCGGCTCCCCTCGACAGGCTCAAGAGACCCAGTACTTC.